This T cell receptor beta chain was observed in a study of shared clonotypes between healthy human individuals. Clones were read by immunoSEQ multiplex PCR, and TCRdb kept only the in-frame ones, dropping some. The repertoire consists of roughly 650,000 clones, with approximately 96% occurring once and the leading ten covering approximately 0.12%. Germline assignment: CDR1 SEHNR and CDR2 FQNEAQ (reference sequence). This CDR3 is 17 amino acids long. V trimming: 5 bases; J trimming: 0 bases; junction bases outside the gene matches: 4. The naive CD8 fraction comprised CD45RO-negative cells positively selected for CCR7 and excluded terminally differentiated effector memory CD45RA+ cells.

This chain links TRBV7-9 with TRBJ2-1; 13 bases fit TRBD2. What was sequenced was naive CD8+ T cells sorted from blood. The receptor comes from a woman aged 30 to 39 in good health. In DNA form, the CDR3 reads TGTGCCAGCAGCCCTACTAGCGGGAGGGTCTCCTACAATGAGCAGTTCTTC. Its translation is CASSPTSGRVSYNEQFF.